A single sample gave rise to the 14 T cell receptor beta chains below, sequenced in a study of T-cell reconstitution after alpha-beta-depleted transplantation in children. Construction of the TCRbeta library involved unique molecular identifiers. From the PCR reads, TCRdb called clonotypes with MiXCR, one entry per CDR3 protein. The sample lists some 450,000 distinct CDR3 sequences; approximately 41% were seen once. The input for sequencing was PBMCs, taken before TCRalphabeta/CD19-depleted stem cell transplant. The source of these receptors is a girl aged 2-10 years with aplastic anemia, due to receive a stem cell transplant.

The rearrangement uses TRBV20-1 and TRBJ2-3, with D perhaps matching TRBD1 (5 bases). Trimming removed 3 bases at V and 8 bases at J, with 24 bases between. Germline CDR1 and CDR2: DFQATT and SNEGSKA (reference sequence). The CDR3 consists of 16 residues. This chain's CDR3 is CSASFRAHPSPLTQYF. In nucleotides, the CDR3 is TGCAGTGCTAGTTTCAGGGCTCATCCCTCTCCCCTTACGCAGTATTTT.

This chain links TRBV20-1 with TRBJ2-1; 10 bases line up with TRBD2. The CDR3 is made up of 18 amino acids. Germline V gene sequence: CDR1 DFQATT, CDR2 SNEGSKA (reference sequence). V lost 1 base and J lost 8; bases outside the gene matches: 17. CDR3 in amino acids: CSARVKGSSGSFTYEQFF. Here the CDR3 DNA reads TGCAGTGCTAGAGTTAAGGGGTCTAGCGGGAGTTTTACATATGAGCAGTTCTTC.

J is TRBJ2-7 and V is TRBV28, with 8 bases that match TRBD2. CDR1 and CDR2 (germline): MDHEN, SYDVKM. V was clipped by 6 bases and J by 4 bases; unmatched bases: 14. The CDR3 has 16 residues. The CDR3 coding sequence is TGTGCCAGCAGGTCCCGCCCGGGACTAGGTGGTTACGAGCAGTACTTC. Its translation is CASRSRPGLGGYEQYF.

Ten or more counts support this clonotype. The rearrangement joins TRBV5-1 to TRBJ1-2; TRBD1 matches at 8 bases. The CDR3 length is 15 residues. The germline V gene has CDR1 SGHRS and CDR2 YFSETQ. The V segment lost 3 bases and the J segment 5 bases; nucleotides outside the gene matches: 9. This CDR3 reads CASSSPGQVAYGYTF. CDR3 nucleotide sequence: TGCGCCAGCAGCTCCCCGGGACAGGTGGCATATGGCTACACCTTC.

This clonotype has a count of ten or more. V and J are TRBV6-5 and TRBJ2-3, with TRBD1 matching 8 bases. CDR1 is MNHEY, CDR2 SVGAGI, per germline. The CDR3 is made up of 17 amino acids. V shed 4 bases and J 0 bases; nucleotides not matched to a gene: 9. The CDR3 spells CASSSQGDRLSTDTQYF. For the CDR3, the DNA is TGTGCCAGCAGTTCACAGGGGGACCGTTTGAGCACAGATACGCAGTATTTT.

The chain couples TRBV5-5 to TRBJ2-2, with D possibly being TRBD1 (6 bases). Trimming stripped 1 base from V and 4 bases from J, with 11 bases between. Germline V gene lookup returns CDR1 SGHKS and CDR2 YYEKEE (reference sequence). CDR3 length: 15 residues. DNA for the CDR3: TGTGCCAGCAGCTTGATCTGGGGGCGCACCGGGGAGCTGTTTTTT. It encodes CASSLIWGRTGELFF.

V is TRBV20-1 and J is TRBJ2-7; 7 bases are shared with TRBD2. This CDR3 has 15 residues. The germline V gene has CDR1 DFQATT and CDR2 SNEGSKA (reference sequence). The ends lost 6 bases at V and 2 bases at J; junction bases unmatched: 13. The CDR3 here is CSAWPTSRRTYEQYF. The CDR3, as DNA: TGCAGTGCGTGGCCGACTAGCAGGAGGACCTACGAGCAGTACTTC.

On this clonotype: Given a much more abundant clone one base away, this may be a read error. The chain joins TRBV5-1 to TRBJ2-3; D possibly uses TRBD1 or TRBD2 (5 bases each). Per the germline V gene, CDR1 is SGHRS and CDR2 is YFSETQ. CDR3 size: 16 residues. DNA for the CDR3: TGCGCCAGGAGCTTGGGGGACCGGCGTCCGGGAGATACGCAGTATTTT. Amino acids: CARSLGDRRPGDTQYF.

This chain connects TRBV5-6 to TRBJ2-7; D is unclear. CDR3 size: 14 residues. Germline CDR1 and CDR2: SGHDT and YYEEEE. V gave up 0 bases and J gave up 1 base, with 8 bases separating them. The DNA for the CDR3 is TGTGCCAGCAGCTTGGAACTCGTTTCCTACGAGCAGTACTTC. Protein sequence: CASSLELVSYEQYF.

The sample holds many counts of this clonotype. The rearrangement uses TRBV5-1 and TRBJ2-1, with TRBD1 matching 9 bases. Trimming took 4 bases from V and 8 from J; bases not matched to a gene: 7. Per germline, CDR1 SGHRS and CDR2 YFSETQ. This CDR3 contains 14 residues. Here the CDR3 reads CASSMGDRDHEQFF. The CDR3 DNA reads TGCGCCAGCAGCATGGGGGACAGGGACCATGAGCAGTTCTTC.

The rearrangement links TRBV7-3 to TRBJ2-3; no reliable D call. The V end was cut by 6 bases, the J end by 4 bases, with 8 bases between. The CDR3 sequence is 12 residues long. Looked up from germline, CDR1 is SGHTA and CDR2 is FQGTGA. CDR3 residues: CASSSTSDTQYF. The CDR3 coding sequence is TGTGCCAGCAGTTCGACGTCAGATACGCAGTATTTT.

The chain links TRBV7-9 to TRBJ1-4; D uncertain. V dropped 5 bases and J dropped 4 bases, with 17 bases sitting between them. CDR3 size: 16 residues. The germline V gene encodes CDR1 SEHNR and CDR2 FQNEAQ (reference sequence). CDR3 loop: CASSGIAGLLNEKLFF. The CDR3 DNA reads TGTGCCAGCAGCGGGATCGCAGGACTTCTTAATGAAAAACTGTTTTTT.

CDR3 in amino acids: CASSSGRLYEQYF. The CDR3 DNA sequence: TGTGCCAGCAGTTCCGGACGGCTCTACGAGCAGTACTTC. The genes are TRBV25-1 and TRBJ2-7; D unresolved. Germline CDR1 and CDR2: MGHDK and SYGVNS. The V and J ends lost 5 bases and 3 bases respectively, with 11 bases between them. CDR3 length: 13 residues.

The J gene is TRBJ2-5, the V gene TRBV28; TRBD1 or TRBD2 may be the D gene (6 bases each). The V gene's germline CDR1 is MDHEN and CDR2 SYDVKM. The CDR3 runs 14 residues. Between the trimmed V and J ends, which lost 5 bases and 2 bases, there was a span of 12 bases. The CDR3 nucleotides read TGTGCCAGCAGTCTTTGGGGGGCTCAAGAGACCCAGTACTTC. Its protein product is CASSLWGAQETQYF.